The present T cell receptor beta chain was sequenced within a study of glioma-infiltrating T cells after dendritic cell vaccination. As for the study in general: Patients had newly diagnosed or recurrent glioblastoma and received dendritic cell vaccines.

Sequencing used immunoSEQ multiplex PCR; TCRdb keeps in-frame clones, though not all of them. The sample has around 100,000 clones; about four fifths are singletons. Time point: after dendritic cell vaccination, including at tumor progression/relapse. All glioblastoma patients lacked an isocitrate dehydrogenase mutation. Findings and caveats of the study: Higher pretreatment TIL content predicted longer progression-free time and survival. The cohort had few patients with full blood and tumor sets.

As concerns this clone: Its antigen is not identified.

Germline V gives CDR1 SGHTA, CDR2 FQGNSA. This CDR3 has 13 amino acids. Sample: blood, taken after dendritic cell vaccination. This sequence joins TRBV7-2 and TRBJ2-5; D gene ambiguous. The J call may be faulty, since TRBJ2-7 better matches the DNA end. This receptor was obtained from a human donor with glioblastoma. The CDR3 region is CASIGQASYEQYF. The CDR3 nucleotides are TGTGCCAGCATTGGGCAGGCCTCCTACGAGCAGTACTTC.